This entry features one T cell receptor (beta chain) sequence. Roughly 0.45 to 1 ug RNA was reverse transcribed with random hexamers. Each CDR3 protein is one row after TCRdb ran MiXCR on the immunoSEQ multiplex PCR reads. The sample lists about 180,000 distinct CDR3 sequences, 90% to 97% seen once, with around 0.093% in the top ten. These data belong to a study of CD8 T cells in Susac syndrome. Sequencing of TCR beta was performed on blood CD8+ and CD4+ T cells. Per germline, CDR1 LGHDT and CDR2 YNNKEL (reference sequence). The V end was cut by 3 bases, the J end by 12 bases, with 9 bases between. CDR3 length equals 11 residues.

This chain joins TRBV3-1 and TRBJ2-1; D may be TRBD1 or TRBD2 (5 bases each). Sequenced: CD4+ T cells from PBMCs. The receptor was derived from a human donor with multiple sclerosis. The CDR3 region is CASSQEGTQFF. DNA of the CDR3: TGTGCCAGCAGCCAGGAAGGGACGCAGTTCTTC.